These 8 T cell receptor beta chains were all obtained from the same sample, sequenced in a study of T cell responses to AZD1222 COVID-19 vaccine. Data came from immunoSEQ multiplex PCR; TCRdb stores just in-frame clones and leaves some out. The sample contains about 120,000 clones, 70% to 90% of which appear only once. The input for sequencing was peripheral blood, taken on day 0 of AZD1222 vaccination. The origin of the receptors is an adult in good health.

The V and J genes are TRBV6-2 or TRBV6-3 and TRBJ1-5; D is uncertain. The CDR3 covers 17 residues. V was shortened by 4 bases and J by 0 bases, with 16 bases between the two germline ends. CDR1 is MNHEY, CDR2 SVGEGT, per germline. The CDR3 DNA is TGTGCCAGCAGTTGGGTGGGGAGTGGGGTTAGCAATCAGCCCCAGCATTTT. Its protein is CASSWVGSGVSNQPQHF.

CDR3 sequence: CASSEAGPGHGYTF. The DNA of the CDR3 is TGTGCCAGCAGTGAAGCTGGTCCAGGGCATGGCTACACCTTC. The rearrangement links TRBV2 to TRBJ1-2; tentatively, D is TRBD1 (5 bases). The CDR3 contains 14 residues. V lost 0 bases, J lost 6 bases, and 11 bases lay in between. Germline loops: CDR1 SNHLY, CDR2 FYNNEI. The whole variable domain, remainder taken from reference TRBV2 and TRBJ1-2, is EPEVTQTPSHQVTQMGQEVILRCVPISNHLYFYWYRQILGQKVEFLVSFYNNEISEKSEIFDDQFSVERPDGSNFTLKIRSTKLEDSAMYFCASSEAGPGHGYTFGSGTRLTVV.

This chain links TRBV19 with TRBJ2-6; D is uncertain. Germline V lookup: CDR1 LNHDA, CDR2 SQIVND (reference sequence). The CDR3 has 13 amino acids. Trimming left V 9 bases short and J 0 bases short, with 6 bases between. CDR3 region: CASCLSGANVLTF. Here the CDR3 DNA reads TGTGCCAGCTGCCTCTCTGGGGCCAACGTCCTGACTTTC.

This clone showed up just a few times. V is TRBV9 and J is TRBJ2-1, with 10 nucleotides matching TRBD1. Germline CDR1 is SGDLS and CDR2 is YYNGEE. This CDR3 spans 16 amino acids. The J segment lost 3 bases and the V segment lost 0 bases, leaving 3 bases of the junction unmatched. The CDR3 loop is CASSVGGQGYYNEQFF. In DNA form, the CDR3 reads TGTGCCAGCAGCGTAGGGGGACAGGGGTACTACAATGAGCAGTTCTTC.

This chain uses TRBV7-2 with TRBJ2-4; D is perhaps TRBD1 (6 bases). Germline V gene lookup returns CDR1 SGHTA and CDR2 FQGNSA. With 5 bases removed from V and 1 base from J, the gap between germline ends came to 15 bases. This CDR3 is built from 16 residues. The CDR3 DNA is TGTGCCAGCAGCACAGCCCAGGGGTACGCCAAAAACATTCAGTACTTC. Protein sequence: CASSTAQGYAKNIQYF.

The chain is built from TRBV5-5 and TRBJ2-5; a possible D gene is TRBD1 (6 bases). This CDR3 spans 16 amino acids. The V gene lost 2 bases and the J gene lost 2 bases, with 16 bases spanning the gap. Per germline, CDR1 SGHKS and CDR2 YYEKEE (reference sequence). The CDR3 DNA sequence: TGTGCCAGCAGCTTTACAGGGCATTTATTACAAGAGACCCAGTACTTC. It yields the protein CASSFTGHLLQETQYF.

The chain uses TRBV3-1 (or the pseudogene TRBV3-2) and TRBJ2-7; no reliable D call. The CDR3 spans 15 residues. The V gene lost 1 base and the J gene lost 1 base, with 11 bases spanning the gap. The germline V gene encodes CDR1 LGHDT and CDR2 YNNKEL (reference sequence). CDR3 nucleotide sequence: TGTGCCAGCAGCCAAGTTGTAGGACGGTCCTACGAGCAGTACTTC. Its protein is CASSQVVGRSYEQYF.

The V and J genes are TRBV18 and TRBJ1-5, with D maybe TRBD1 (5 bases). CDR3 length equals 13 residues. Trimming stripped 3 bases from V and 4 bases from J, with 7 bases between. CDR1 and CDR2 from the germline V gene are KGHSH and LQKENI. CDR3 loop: CASSPHRNQPQHF. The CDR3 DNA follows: TGTGCCAGCTCACCCCACAGGAATCAGCCCCAGCATTTT. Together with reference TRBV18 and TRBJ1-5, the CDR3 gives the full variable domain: NAGVMQNPRHLVRRRGQEARLRCSPMKGHSHVYWYRQLPEEGLKFMVYLQKENIIDESGMPKERFSAEFPKEGPSILRIQQVVRGDSAAYFCASSPHRNQPQHFGDGTRLSIL.